This T cell receptor beta chain was sequenced during a study of blood T cell repertoires in COVID-19. Study details: COVID-19 samples collected from the United States, Italy and Spain covered acute and convalescent phases. The cDNA or gDNA used as material had been derived from T cells, B-cell-depleted T cells, or PBMCs.

The V end was cut by 3 bases, the J end by 5 bases, with 11 bases between. The germline V gene has CDR1 WNHNN and CDR2 SYGVQD (reference sequence). This CDR3 contains 14 residues. In the original analysis: Nucleated cell counts were estimated from reference gene primer amplification. TCRdb keeps only in-frame clones here, not all; method: immunoSEQ multiplex PCR. V, J and clone size were drawn from that table, and D and trimming were deduced from the DNA. Of 130,000 to 150,000 clones in the sample, roughly 80% were seen once. Sequencing was performed on peripheral blood. The receptor was derived from a woman between 35 and 50 years old with active or convalescent COVID-19. The gene calls are TRBV10-1 and TRBJ2-4; D is perhaps TRBD1 (6 bases). CDR3 in DNA: TGCGCCAGCAGTGACGGACAGCCCCAAAACATTCAGTACTTC. The encoded protein is CASSDGQPQNIQYF.